These 29 T cell receptor beta chains share one sample of origin, sequenced in a study of blood T cell repertoires in COVID-19. The assay was immunoSEQ multiplex PCR, and TCRdb's table has in-frame clones only and misses some. The table has about 140,000 clones, 84% seen once. Sequencing was carried out using peripheral blood. The receptors originated from a young man with COVID-19, enrolled during active disease.

J is TRBJ1-3 and V is TRBV18; D gene uncertain. The CDR3 is made up of 15 amino acids. V was shortened by 1 base and J by 5 bases, with 12 bases between the two germline ends. The V gene's germline CDR1 is KGHSH and CDR2 LQKENI. CDR3 in amino acids: CASSPREVRRNTIYF. DNA of the CDR3: TGTGCCAGCTCACCACGGGAGGTTCGGCGAAACACCATATATTTT.

The chain uses TRBV27 and TRBJ2-7, with 7 bases fitting TRBD1. This CDR3 is 14 amino acids long. Germline CDR1 is MNHEY and CDR2 is SMNVEV (reference sequence). Trimming at V came to 5 bases and at J to 4 bases, leaving 8 bases not matched to a gene. In DNA, the CDR3 is TGTGCCAGCAGTCCCAGGGGGACCTTATACGAGCAGTACTTC. It is translated as CASSPRGTLYEQYF.

The genes are TRBV2 and TRBJ1-6; D may be TRBD1 (6 bases). V was shortened by 2 bases and J by 7 bases, with 18 bases between the two germline ends. The CDR3 length is 17 residues. The germline V gene has CDR1 SNHLY and CDR2 FYNNEI. The CDR3 nucleotides are TGTGCCAGCAGTGAATATGGAGTCAGGGGCACGAATTCACCCCTCCACTTT. Protein sequence: CASSEYGVRGTNSPLHF.

This clone has only a few counts. The chain uses TRBV5-1 and TRBJ1-5; weak D call: TRBD1 (5 bases). Trimming removed 2 bases at V and 3 bases at J, with 18 bases between. This CDR3 comprises 17 residues. Germline V gene data show CDR1 as SGHRS and CDR2 as YFSETQ. CDR3 sequence (DNA): TGCGCCAGCAGCTTCAATAGTAAGGGGCGGGACAATCAGCCCCAGCATTTT. Its translation is CASSFNSKGRDNQPQHF.

This clone was counted only a few times. The chain joins TRBV5-6 to TRBJ2-4; D possibly corresponds to TRBD2 (6 bases). There are 13 residues in the CDR3. V gave up 2 bases and J gave up 8 bases, with 11 bases separating them. Germline loops: CDR1 SGHDT, CDR2 YYEEEE. CDR3 in DNA: TGTGCCAGCAGCTTCGGGGGTCTGGACATTCAGTACTTC. Translated, it gives CASSFGGLDIQYF.

The V and J genes are TRBV9 and TRBJ2-5; TRBD2 matches at 11 bases. J gave up 0 bases and V 5 bases, and 0 bases lay outside the gene matches. This CDR3 region has 14 residues. Germline V lookup: CDR1 SGDLS, CDR2 YYNGEE. CDR3 nucleotide sequence: TGTGCCAGCAGGGGACTAGCGGACCAAGAGACCCAGTACTTC. Its translation: CASRGLADQETQYF. Drawing the rest from reference TRBV9 and TRBJ2-5, the complete variable domain is DSGVTQTPKHLITATGQRVTLRCSPRSGDLSVYWYQQSLDQGLQFLIQYYNGEERAKGNILERFSAQQFPDLHSELNLSSLELGDSALYFCASRGLADQETQYFGPGTRLLVL.

The V and J genes are TRBV10-3 and TRBJ1-1; unclear D gene. Germline V CDR1 and CDR2: ENHRY, SYGVKD. This CDR3 contains 13 residues. V was shortened by 7 bases and J by 1 base, with 10 bases between the two germline ends. DNA for the CDR3: TGTGCCATCACTGTCACGGGGAACACTGAAGCTTTCTTT. This encodes CAITVTGNTEAFF.

The chain couples TRBV6-5 to TRBJ2-7; the D gene is possibly TRBD2 (5 bases). The CDR3 length is 13 residues. Trimming shortened V by 7 bases and J by 1 base, and 11 bases separated the two germline ends. The germline V gene encodes CDR1 MNHEY and CDR2 SVGAGI. The CDR3 reads CASTGSDSYEQYF. In DNA form, the CDR3 reads TGTGCCAGCACGGGGTCGGATTCCTACGAGCAGTACTTC.

The chain joins TRBV27 to TRBJ2-1, with TRBD2 identical over 8 bases. The CDR3 contains 14 residues. Trimming took 5 bases from V and 1 from J; bases not matched to a gene: 1. Germline lookup yields CDR1 MNHEY and CDR2 SMNVEV (reference sequence). CDR3 in DNA: TGTGCCAGCAGTCGGGGGGGATCCTACAATGAGCAGTTCTTC. This translates into CASSRGGSYNEQFF.

The J gene is TRBJ1-2, the V gene TRBV7-8; D is undetermined. V was pared by 8 bases and J by 0 bases, with 34 bases between. This CDR3 has 21 residues. CDR1 and CDR2 from the germline V gene are SGHVS and FQNEAQ. The CDR3 loop is CASAAGDGAALHRKTNYGYTF. CDR3 bases: TGTGCCAGCGCTGCCGGCGATGGAGCAGCCCTACACCGGAAAACTAACTATGGCTACACCTTC.

The CDR3 DNA sequence: TGTGCCAGCAGTCCAACCGAAGCGGGAGGGGCGCAGTATTTT. It specifies CASSPTEAGGAQYF. This chain uses TRBV2 with TRBJ2-3, with 10 bases that match TRBD2. J gave up 10 bases and V 5 bases, and 9 bases lay outside the gene matches. CDR1 and CDR2 (germline): SNHLY, FYNNEI. The CDR3 is made up of 14 amino acids. Full variable domain (remainder filled in from reference TRBV2 and TRBJ2-3): EPEVTQTPSHQVTQMGQEVILRCVPISNHLYFYWYRQILGQKVEFLVSFYNNEISEKSEIFDDQFSVERPDGSNFTLKIRSTKLEDSAMYFCASSPTEAGGAQYFGPGTRLTVL.

The V and J genes are TRBV28 and TRBJ1-1; D possibly corresponds to TRBD1 (6 bases). The CDR3 spans 14 residues. V was trimmed by 3 bases and J by 0 bases, leaving 8 bases between them. The germline V gene encodes CDR1 MDHEN and CDR2 SYDVKM. The CDR3, as DNA: TGTGCCAGCAGTTTGGGGGGGCTGAACACTGAAGCTTTCTTT. This codes for CASSLGGLNTEAFF.

This chain connects TRBV3-1 (or the pseudogene TRBV3-2) to TRBJ2-7, with TRBD1 as a possible D gene (5 bases). Per germline, CDR1 LGHDT and CDR2 YNNKEL (reference sequence). Trimming removed 4 bases from V and 6 bases from J, with 13 bases in between. The CDR3 spans 13 residues. CDR3 sequence: CASSPPFRGEQYF. Here the CDR3 DNA reads TGTGCCAGCAGCCCCCCGTTTAGGGGCGAGCAGTACTTC.

The chain couples TRBV30 to TRBJ1-1; the D is unclear. V was pared by 2 bases and J by 2 bases, with 9 bases between. The CDR3 sequence is 13 residues long. CDR1 GTSNPN and CDR2 SVGIG come from the germline V gene (reference sequence). The CDR3 region is CAWSSQKNTEAFF. Written as DNA, the CDR3 is TGTGCCTGGAGTTCCCAGAAAAACACTGAAGCTTTCTTT.

This chain connects TRBV29-1 to TRBJ1-2, with a weak D call TRBD1 (5 bases). CDR1 is SQVTM, CDR2 ANQGSEA, per germline. The CDR3 contains 13 residues. V was trimmed by 5 bases and J by 6 bases, leaving 16 bases between them. As DNA, the CDR3 is TGCAGCGTTACTTTTCCGGGGGTCGATGGCTACACCTTC. Translated: CSVTFPGVDGYTF.

The chain couples TRBV12-3 or TRBV12-4 to TRBJ1-2; 8 positions match TRBD1. The length of the CDR3 is 13 residues. J gave up 8 bases and V 6 bases, and 8 bases lay outside the gene matches. The CDR3, as DNA: TGTGCCAGCAGAGCTCAGGGGGCGCAAGGCTACACCTTC. It encodes CASRAQGAQGYTF.

The chain employs TRBV6-1 and TRBJ2-7, with a tentative D call TRBD1 (5 bases). The germline CDR1 and CDR2 sequences are MNHNS and SASEGT. V gave up 0 bases and J gave up 0 bases, with 12 bases separating them. The CDR3 sequence is 16 residues long. The CDR3 nucleotides are TGTGCCAGCAGTGAAGCCGCAGGGCGAAGCTCCTACGAGCAGTACTTC. Its protein is CASSEAAGRSSYEQYF.

The chain is built from TRBV7-2 and TRBJ2-1; D gene ambiguous. The CDR3 consists of 11 residues. V lost 7 bases, J lost 7 bases, and 8 bases lay in between. Per germline, CDR1 SGHTA and CDR2 FQGNSA. This CDR3 is CASTNINEQFF. CDR3 in DNA: TGTGCCAGCACCAACATAAATGAGCAGTTCTTC.

Regarding this clone: Because the CDR3's place on the DNA is in doubt, the DNA is left out and the CDR3 is given as listed by TCRdb. V gene TRBV21-1 combines with J gene TRBJ1-5. TRBV21-1 is designated a pseudogene. The CDR3 region is 19 residues in length, termini included. The CDR3 loop is CASSKDGGYRCMDNQPQHF.

The chain is built from TRBV6-5 and TRBJ1-1; no clear D. The V gene lost 6 bases and the J gene lost 5 bases, with 13 bases spanning the gap. Germline assignment: CDR1 MNHEY and CDR2 SVGAGI. The length of the CDR3 is 13 residues. In nucleotides, the CDR3 is TGTGCCAGCAGCTCACGGGGAAGGACTGAAGCTTTCTTT. It yields the protein CASSSRGRTEAFF.

The chain links TRBV6-1 to TRBJ1-5; tentatively, D is TRBD1 (6 bases). Germline V gene data show CDR1 as MNHNS and CDR2 as SASEGT. The CDR3 extends over 14 amino acids. Trimming left V 6 bases short and J 4 bases short, with 13 bases between. This CDR3 is CASSRDRTNQPQHF. DNA of the CDR3: TGTGCCAGCAGCCGAGACAGGACAAATCAGCCCCAGCATTTT.

V is TRBV18 and J is TRBJ1-5, with 7 positions matching TRBD1. With 4 bases clipped from V and 6 bases from J, the junction kept 6 bases outside the gene matches. Germline CDR1 reads KGHSH; CDR2 reads LQKENI. The CDR3 totals 14 residues. CDR3 in DNA: TGTGCCAGCTCACGAGGGACAGTCGGTCAGCCCCAGCATTTT. This encodes CASSRGTVGQPQHF.

The chain has TRBV30 and TRBJ1-2; D ambiguous. V gave up 1 base and J gave up 6 bases, with 6 bases separating them. The V gene's germline CDR1 is GTSNPN and CDR2 SVGIG (reference sequence). This CDR3 is built from 11 residues. DNA for the CDR3: TGTGCCTGGAGTGAGGCGGATGGCTACACCTTC. Its protein is CAWSEADGYTF.

The genes are TRBV19 and TRBJ1-1; D ambiguous. The CDR3 length is 13 residues. Germline V gene data show CDR1 as LNHDA and CDR2 as SQIVND (reference sequence). Trimming took off 5 bases at V and 1 base at J, with 8 bases between the two ends. CDR3 protein: CASSLTQNTEAFF. In DNA, the CDR3 is TGTGCCAGTAGTTTGACACAGAACACTGAAGCTTTCTTT.

This chain links TRBV28 with TRBJ2-3; 9 bases align to TRBD2. In germline, CDR1 is MDHEN, CDR2 SYDVKM. Trimming took 4 bases from V and 2 from J; bases not matched to a gene: 7. The CDR3 spans 16 residues. CDR3 in DNA: TGTGCCAGCAGTTATAGCGGGAGTTCTCTCACAGATACGCAGTATTTT. Translation: CASSYSGSSLTDTQYF.

The rearrangement links TRBV30 to TRBJ1-2; 10 bases fit TRBD1. The length of the CDR3 is 15 residues. The germline V gene has CDR1 GTSNPN and CDR2 SVGIG (reference sequence). Trimming took 1 base from V and 7 from J; bases not matched to a gene: 9. The DNA of the CDR3 is TGTGCCTGGAGTGGACTTGGGACAGGGGAGGCTGGCTACACCTTC. Translation gives CAWSGLGTGEAGYTF.

This chain connects TRBV27 to TRBJ2-7; D might be TRBD2 (6 bases). CDR3 length equals 13 residues. Germline lookup yields CDR1 MNHEY and CDR2 SMNVEV (reference sequence). Trimming stripped 3 bases from V and 7 bases from J, with 13 bases between. DNA of the CDR3: TGTGCCAGCAGTTTCTTGGGGGGAGGTGAGCAGTACTTC. It yields the protein CASSFLGGGEQYF.

The chain combines TRBV27 with TRBJ2-3, with 11 bases matching TRBD2. Germline V lookup: CDR1 MNHEY, CDR2 SMNVEV (reference sequence). Trimming took 2 bases from V and 3 from J; bases not matched to a gene: 4. There are 16 residues in the CDR3. CDR3 loop: CASSLTSGSVTDTQYF. The CDR3 coding sequence is TGTGCCAGCAGTTTAACTAGCGGGAGTGTAACAGATACGCAGTATTTT.

The chain carries TRBV3-1 (or the pseudogene TRBV3-2) and TRBJ1-4; D remains unclear. The CDR3 is 16 amino acids. Germline assignment: CDR1 LGHDT and CDR2 YNNKEL (reference sequence). V was shortened by 0 bases and J by 5 bases, with 13 bases between the two germline ends. CDR3 loop: CASSQEGGPRNEKLFF. The CDR3 nucleotides read TGTGCCAGCAGCCAAGAAGGCGGGCCGAGAAATGAAAAACTGTTTTTT.